The entry below gives a single T cell receptor beta chain sequence along with its context. These data belong to a study of blood T cell repertoires in COVID-19. Sequenced by immunoSEQ multiplex PCR; TCRdb stores in-frame clones only, minus some. The repertoire consists of about 100,000 clones, with approximately 90% occurring once and the leading ten covering 4% to 5%. Germline CDR1 SGHRS, CDR2 YFSETQ. V was shortened by 4 bases and J by 2 bases, with 10 bases between the two germline ends. CDR3 size: 14 residues. Patients at the Seattle site were enrolled during active infection and followed longitudinally.

This chain connects TRBV5-1 to TRBJ2-1; D possibly corresponds to TRBD1 (6 bases). The TCR comes from a human donor with COVID-19, enrolled during active disease. The donor label of this sample is uncertain. Source material: peripheral blood. The CDR3 sequence: CASSAGTPYNEQFF. CDR3 DNA sequence: TGCGCCAGCAGCGCTGGGACACCCTACAATGAGCAGTTCTTC.